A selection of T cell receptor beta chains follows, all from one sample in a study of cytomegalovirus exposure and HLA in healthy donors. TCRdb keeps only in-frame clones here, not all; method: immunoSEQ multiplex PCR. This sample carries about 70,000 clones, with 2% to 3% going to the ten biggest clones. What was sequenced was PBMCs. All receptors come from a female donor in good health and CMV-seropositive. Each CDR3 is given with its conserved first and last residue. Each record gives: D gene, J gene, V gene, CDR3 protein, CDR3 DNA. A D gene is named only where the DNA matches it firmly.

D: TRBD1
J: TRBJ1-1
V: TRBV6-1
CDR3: CASSADRVNYMNTEAFF
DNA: TGTGCCAGCAGTGCGGACAGGGTGAACTACATGAACACTGAAGCTTTCTTT

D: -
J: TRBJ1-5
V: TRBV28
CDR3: CASDPQGYNQPQHF
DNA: TGTGCCAGCGATCCACAGGGTTACAATCAGCCCCAGCATTTT

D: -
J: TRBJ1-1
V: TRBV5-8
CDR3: CASSPGQLEAFF
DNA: TGTGCCAGCAGCCCCGGACAGCTTGAAGCTTTCTTT

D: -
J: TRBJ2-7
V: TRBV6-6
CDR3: CASSYSRDEQYF
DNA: TGTGCCAGCAGCTACTCACGGGACGAGCAGTACTTC

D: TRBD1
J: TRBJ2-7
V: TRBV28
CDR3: CASSPRQGAHEQYF
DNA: TGTGCCAGCAGCCCCCGGCAGGGGGCCCACGAGCAGTACTTC

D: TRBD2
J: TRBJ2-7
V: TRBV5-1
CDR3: CASSLYPSGGSYEQYF
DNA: TGCGCCAGCAGCTTGTACCCTAGCGGGGGATCCTACGAGCAGTACTTC

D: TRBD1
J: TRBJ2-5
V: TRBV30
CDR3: CAWSLGTGSPLETQYF
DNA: TGTGCCTGGAGCCTAGGGACAGGGAGCCCTTTAGAGACCCAGTACTTC

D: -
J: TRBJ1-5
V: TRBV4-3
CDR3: CASAPGHSNQPQHF
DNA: TGCGCCAGCGCCCCGGGACACAGCAATCAGCCCCAGCATTTT

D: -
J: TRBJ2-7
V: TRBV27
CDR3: CASRVRGDYEQYF
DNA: TGTGCCAGCAGGGTCAGGGGGGATTACGAGCAGTACTTC

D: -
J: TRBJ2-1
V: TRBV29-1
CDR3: CSYAGTPVGNEQFF
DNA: TGCAGCTATGCCGGGACTCCTGTAGGCAATGAGCAGTTCTTC

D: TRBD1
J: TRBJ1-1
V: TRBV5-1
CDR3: CVSSLMGQGTVNTEAFF
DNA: TGCGTCAGCAGCTTGATGGGACAGGGGACGGTTAACACTGAAGCTTTCTTT

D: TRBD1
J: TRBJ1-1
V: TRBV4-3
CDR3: CASSHYRGLGTEAFF
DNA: TGCGCCAGCAGCCACTACAGGGGGCTGGGCACTGAAGCTTTCTTT

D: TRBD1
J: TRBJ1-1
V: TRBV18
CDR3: CASSPFGGGHTEAFF
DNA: TGTGCCAGCTCACCATTTGGAGGGGGCCATACTGAAGCTTTCTTT

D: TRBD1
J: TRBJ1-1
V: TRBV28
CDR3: CASSRQGRNTEAFF
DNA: TGTGCCAGCAGTCGACAGGGGAGGAACACTGAAGCTTTCTTT

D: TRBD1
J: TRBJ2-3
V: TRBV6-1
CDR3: CASSEGQGAADTQYF
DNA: TGTGCCAGCAGTGAAGGACAGGGAGCGGCAGATACGCAGTATTTT

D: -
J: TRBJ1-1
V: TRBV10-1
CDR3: CASSESAGLNTEAFF
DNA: TGCGCCAGCAGTGAGTCGGCAGGATTGAACACTGAAGCTTTCTTT

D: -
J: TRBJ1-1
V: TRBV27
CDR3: CASSLISGNTEAFF
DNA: TGTGCCAGCAGTCTCATTTCGGGGAACACTGAAGCTTTCTTT